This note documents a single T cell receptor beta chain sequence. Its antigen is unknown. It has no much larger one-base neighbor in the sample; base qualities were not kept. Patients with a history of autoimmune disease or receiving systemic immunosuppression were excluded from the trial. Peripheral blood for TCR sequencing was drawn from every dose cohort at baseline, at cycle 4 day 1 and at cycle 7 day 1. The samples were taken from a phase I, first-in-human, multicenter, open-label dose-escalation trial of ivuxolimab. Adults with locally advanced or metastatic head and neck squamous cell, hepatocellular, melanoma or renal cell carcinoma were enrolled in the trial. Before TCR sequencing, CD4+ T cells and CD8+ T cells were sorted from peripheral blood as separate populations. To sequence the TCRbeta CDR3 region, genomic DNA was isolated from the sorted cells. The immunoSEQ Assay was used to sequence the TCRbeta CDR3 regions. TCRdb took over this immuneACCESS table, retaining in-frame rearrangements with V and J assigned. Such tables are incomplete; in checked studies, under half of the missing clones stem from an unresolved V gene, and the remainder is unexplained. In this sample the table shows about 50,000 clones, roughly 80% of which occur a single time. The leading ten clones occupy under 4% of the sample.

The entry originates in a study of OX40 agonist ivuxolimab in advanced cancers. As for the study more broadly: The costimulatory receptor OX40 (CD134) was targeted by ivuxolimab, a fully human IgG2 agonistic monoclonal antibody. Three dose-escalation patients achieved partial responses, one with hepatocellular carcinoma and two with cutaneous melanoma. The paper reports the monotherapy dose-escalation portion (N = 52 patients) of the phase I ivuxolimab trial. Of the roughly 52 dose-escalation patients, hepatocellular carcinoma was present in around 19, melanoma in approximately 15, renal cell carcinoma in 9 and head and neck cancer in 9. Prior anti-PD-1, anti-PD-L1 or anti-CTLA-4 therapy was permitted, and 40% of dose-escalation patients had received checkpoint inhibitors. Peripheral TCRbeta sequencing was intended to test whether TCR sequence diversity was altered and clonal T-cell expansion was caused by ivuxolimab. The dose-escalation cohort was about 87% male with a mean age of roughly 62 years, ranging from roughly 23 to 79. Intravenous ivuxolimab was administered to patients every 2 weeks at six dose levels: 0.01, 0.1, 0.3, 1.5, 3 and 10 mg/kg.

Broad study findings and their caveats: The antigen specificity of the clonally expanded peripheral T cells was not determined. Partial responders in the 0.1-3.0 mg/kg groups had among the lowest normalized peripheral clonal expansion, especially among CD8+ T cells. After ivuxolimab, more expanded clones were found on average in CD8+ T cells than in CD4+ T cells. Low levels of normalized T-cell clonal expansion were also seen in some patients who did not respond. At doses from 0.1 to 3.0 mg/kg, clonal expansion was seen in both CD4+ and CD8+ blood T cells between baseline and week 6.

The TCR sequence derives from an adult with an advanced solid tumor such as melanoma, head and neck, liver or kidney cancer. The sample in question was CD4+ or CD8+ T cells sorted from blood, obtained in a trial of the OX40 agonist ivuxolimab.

For the CDR3, the sequence is CASSLGSSSYNEQFF. The DNA sequence is TGTGCCAGCAGCTTAGGGAGTAGCTCCTACAATGAGCAGTTCTTC. The V and J genes are TRBV11-2 and TRBJ2-1, with the D gene too uncertain to name. V is shortened by 1 base, J by 0 bases, and the region joining them spans 7 bases. CDR1 and CDR2, looked up from the germline V gene, are SGHAT and FQNNGV. From cysteine to phenylalanine, the CDR3 is 15 amino acids long. The kept DNA is CDR3 alone, 45 bases in frame from the first base.